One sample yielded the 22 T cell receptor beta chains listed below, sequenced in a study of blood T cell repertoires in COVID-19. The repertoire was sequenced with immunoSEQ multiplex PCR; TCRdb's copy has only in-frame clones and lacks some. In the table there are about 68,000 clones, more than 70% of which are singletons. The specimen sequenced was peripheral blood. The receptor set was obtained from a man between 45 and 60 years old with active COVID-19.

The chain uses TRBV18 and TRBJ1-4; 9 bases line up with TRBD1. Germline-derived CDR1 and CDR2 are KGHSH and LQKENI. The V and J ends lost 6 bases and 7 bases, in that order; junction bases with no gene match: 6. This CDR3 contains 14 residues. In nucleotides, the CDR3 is TGTGCCAGCTCGCCCGGGACAGGGATTGAAAAACTGTTTTTT. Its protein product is CASSPGTGIEKLFF.

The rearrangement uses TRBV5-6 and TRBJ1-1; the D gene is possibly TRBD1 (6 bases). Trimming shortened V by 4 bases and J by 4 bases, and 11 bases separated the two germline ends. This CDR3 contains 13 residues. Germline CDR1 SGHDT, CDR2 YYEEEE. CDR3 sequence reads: CASSPPRGTEAFF. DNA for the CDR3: TGTGCCAGCAGCCCCCCCAGGGGCACTGAAGCTTTCTTT. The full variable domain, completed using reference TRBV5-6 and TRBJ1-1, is DAGVTQSPTHLIKTRGQQVTLRCSPKSGHDTVSWYQQALGQGPQFIFQYYEEEERQRGNFPDRFSGHQFPNYSSELNVNALLLGDSALYLCASSPPRGTEAFFGQGTRLTVV.

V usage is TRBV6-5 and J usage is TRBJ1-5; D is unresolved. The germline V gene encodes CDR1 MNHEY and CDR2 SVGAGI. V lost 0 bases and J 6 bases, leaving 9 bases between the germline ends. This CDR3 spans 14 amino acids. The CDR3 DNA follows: TGTGCCAGCAGTTACTCAGAGGGTGTTCAGCCCCAGCATTTT. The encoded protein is CASSYSEGVQPQHF.

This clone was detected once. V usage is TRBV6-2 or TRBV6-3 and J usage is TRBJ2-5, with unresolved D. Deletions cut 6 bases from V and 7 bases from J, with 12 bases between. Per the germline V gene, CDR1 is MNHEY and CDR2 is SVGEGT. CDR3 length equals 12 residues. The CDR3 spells CASSPHGWTQYF. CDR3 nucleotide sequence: TGTGCCAGCAGCCCCCACGGGTGGACCCAGTACTTC.

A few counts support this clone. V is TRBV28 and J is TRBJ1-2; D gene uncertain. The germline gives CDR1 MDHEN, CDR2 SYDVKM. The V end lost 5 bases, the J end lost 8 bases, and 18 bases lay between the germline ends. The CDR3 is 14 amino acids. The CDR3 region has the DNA TGTGCCAGCAGTCCCATCAATATCGGAGGCGGCTACACCTTC. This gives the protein CASSPINIGGGYTF.

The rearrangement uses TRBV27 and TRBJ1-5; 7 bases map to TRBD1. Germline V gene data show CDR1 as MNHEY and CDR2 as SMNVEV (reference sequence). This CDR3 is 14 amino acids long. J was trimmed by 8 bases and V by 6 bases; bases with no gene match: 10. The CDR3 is CASRTSQGSEPQHF. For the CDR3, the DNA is TGTGCCAGCAGGACCTCACAGGGGTCGGAGCCCCAGCATTTT.

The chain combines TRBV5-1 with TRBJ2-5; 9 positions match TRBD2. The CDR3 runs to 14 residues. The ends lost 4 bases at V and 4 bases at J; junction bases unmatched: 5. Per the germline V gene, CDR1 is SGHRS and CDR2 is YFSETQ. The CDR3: CASSASSGVETQYF. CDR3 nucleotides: TGCGCCAGCAGCGCCTCTAGCGGGGTAGAGACCCAGTACTTC.

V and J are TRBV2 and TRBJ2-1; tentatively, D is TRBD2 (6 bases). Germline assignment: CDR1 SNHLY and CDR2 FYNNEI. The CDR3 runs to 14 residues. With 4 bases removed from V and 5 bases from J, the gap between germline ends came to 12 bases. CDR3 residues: CASSGVEGHNEQFF. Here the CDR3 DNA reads TGTGCCAGCAGTGGGGTGGAGGGTCACAATGAGCAGTTCTTC.

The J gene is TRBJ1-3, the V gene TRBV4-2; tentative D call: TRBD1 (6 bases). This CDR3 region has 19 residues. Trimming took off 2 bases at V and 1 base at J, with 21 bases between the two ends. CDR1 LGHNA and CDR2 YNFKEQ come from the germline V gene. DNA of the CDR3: TGTGCCAGCAGCCAAAGTCTAGGGGGGGTCGGCTCATCTGGAAACACCATATATTTT. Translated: CASSQSLGGVGSSGNTIYF.

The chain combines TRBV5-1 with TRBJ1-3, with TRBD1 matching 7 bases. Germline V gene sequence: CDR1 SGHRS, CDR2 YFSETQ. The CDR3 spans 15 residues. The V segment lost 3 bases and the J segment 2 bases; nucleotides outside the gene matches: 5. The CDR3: CASSSQGGTGNTIYF. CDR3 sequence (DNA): TGCGCCAGCAGCTCCCAGGGGGGCACTGGAAACACCATATATTTT.

CDR3 amino acids: CSVDRVLGGEQYF. The CDR3 DNA follows: TGCAGCGTCGACCGGGTCCTGGGTGGGGAGCAGTACTTC. The chain combines TRBV29-1 with TRBJ2-7; no definite D call. Germline V gives CDR1 SQVTM, CDR2 ANQGSEA. The CDR3 spans 13 residues. Trimming took off 6 bases at V and 7 bases at J, with 19 bases between the two ends.

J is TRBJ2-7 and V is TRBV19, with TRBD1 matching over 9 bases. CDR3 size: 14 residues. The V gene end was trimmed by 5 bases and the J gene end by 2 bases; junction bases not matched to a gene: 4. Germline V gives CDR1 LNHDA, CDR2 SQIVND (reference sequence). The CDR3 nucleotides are TGTGCCAGTAGTGGGGACAGGGAGACCTACGAGCAGTACTTC. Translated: CASSGDRETYEQYF.

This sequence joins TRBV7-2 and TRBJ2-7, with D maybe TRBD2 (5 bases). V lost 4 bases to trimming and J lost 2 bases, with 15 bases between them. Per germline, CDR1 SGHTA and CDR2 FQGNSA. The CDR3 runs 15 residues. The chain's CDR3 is CASSSNYRGPYEQYF. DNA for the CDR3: TGTGCCAGCAGCTCAAACTATCGGGGTCCCTACGAGCAGTACTTC.

The CDR3 bases are TGTGCCAGCAGCCCGAGGGGGGAGACCCAGTACTTC. This translates into CASSPRGETQYF. V is TRBV7-8 and J is TRBJ2-5; D is possibly TRBD1 (6 bases). V lost 5 bases, J lost 5 bases, and 9 bases lay in between. Germline CDR1 is SGHVS and CDR2 is FQNEAQ. This CDR3 contains 12 residues. The full variable domain, completed using reference TRBV7-8 and TRBJ2-5, is GAGVSQSPRYKVAKRGQDVALRCDPISGHVSLFWYQQALGQGPEFLTYFQNEAQLDKSGLPSDRFFAERPEGSVSTLKIQRTQQEDSAVYLCASSPRGETQYFGPGTRLLVL.

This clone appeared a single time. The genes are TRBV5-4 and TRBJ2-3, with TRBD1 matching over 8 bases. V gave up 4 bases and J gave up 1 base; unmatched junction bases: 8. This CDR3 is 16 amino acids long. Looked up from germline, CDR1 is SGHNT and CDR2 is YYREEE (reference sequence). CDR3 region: CASSLDRGPGTDTQYF. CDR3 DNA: TGTGCCAGCAGCCTAGACAGGGGTCCTGGCACAGATACGCAGTATTTT.

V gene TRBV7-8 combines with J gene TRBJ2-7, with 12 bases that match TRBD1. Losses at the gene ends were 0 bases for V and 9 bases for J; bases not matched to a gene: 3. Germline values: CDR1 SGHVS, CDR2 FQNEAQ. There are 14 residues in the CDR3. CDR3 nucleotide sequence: TGTGCCAGCAGCTTAGCGGGACAGGGGGCCGGGCAGTACTTC. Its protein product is CASSLAGQGAGQYF.

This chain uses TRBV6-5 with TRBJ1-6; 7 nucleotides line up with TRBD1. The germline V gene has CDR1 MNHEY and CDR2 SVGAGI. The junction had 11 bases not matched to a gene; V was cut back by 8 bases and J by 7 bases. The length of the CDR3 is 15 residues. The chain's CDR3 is CASGPWTTGNSPLHF. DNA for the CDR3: TGTGCCAGCGGACCCTGGACGACAGGGAATTCACCCCTCCACTTT.

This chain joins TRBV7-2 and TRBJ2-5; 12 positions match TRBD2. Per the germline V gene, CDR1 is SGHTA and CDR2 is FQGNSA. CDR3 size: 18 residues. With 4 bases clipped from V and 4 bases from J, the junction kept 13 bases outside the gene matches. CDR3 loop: CASSYPLLVGLAGETQYF. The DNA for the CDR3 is TGTGCCAGCAGCTACCCCTTGCTCGTGGGACTAGCGGGAGAGACCCAGTACTTC.

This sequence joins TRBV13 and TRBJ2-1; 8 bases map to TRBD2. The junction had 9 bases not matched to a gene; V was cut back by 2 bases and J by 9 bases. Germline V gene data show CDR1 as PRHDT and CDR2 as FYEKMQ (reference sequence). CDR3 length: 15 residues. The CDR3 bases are TGTGCCAGCAGCTTAAATGACGGGAGGGCCAGTGAGCAGTTCTTC. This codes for CASSLNDGRASEQFF.

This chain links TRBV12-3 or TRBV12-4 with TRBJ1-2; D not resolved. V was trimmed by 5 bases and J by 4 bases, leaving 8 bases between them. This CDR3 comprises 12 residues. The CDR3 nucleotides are TGTGCCAGCAGTCCGGGATCCTATGGCTACACCTTC. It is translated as CASSPGSYGYTF.

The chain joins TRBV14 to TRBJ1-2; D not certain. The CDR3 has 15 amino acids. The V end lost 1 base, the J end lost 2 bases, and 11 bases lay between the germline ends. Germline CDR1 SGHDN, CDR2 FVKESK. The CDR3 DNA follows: TGTGCCAGCAGCCAAGGGCAGGCTTGGAACTATGGCTACACCTTC. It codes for CASSQGQAWNYGYTF.

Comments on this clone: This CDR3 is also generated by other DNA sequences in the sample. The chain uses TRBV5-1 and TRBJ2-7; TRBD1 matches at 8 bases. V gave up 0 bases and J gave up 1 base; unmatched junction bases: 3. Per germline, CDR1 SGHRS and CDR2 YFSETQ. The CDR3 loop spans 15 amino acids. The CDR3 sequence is CASSLGTGISYEQYF. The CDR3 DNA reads TGCGCCAGCAGCTTGGGGACAGGGATATCCTACGAGCAGTACTTC.